The 12 T cell receptor beta chains in this list originate from one sample, sequenced in a study of blood T cell repertoires in COVID-19. Clones were sequenced by immunoSEQ multiplex PCR, and TCRdb holds only the in-frame ones, with some missing. The sample has about 75,000 clones, 74% seen once. Sequenced material: peripheral blood. The receptors come from a human donor with acute or convalescent COVID-19. The donor label of this sample is uncertain.

The rearrangement uses TRBV4-2 and TRBJ2-3; TRBD2 agrees at 8 bases. CDR3 size: 17 residues. V lost 0 bases, J lost 3 bases, and 8 bases stayed unmatched. CDR1 LGHNA and CDR2 YNFKEQ come from the germline V gene. CDR3 in DNA: TGTGCCAGCAGCCAAGATAGCGGGACCCTGGGGACAGATACGCAGTATTTT. Protein: CASSQDSGTLGTDTQYF.

The chain joins TRBV6-5 to TRBJ2-7; D perhaps matches TRBD2 (5 bases). This CDR3 comprises 14 residues. V was clipped by 9 bases and J by 7 bases, with 22 bases between them. Per the germline V gene, CDR1 is MNHEY and CDR2 is SVGAGI. The CDR3: CASAPRTGMGEQYV. The CDR3 nucleotides read TGTGCCAGTGCACCCAGGACGGGAATGGGGGAGCAGTACGTC.

This chain uses TRBV28 with TRBJ1-3; 7 bases are a match to TRBD1. This CDR3 has 18 amino acids. With V trimmed by 4 bases and J by 0 bases, 12 bases remained unmatched. Germline CDR1 is MDHEN and CDR2 is SYDVKM. CDR3 loop: CASSSTWDSRSSGNTIYF. Here the CDR3 DNA reads TGTGCCAGCAGTTCTACTTGGGACAGCCGATCCTCTGGAAACACCATATATTTT.

CDR3 residues: CASSERDRVYNEQFF. For the CDR3, the DNA is TGCGCCAGCAGTGAGAGGGACAGGGTCTACAATGAGCAGTTCTTC. The V gene is TRBV10-2, the J gene TRBJ2-1; 9 bases fit TRBD1. V shed 2 bases and J 3 bases; nucleotides not matched to a gene: 2. The germline V gene encodes CDR1 WSHSY and CDR2 SAAADI. The CDR3 runs 15 residues.

The chain combines TRBV13 with TRBJ2-5; 11 positions match TRBD2. From germline, CDR1 is PRHDT and CDR2 FYEKMQ (reference sequence). J gave up 5 bases and V 4 bases, and 3 bases lay outside the gene matches. The CDR3 has 14 amino acids. The CDR3 loop reads CASSSRLAGETQYF. In DNA form, the CDR3 reads TGTGCCAGCAGCTCGAGACTAGCGGGGGAGACCCAGTACTTC.

This clone was found a few times. The V call is TRBV3-1 (or the pseudogene TRBV3-2), the J call TRBJ2-5, with 7 bases aligning to TRBD1. The CDR3 is 15 residues long. The trim removed 2 bases at V and 5 bases at J, leaving 8 bases unmatched. Germline V CDR1 and CDR2: LGHDT, YNNKEL (reference sequence). The chain's CDR3 is CASSQMGQRTETQYF. CDR3 DNA sequence: TGTGCCAGCAGCCAAATGGGACAGAGGACGGAGACCCAGTACTTC.

The V gene is TRBV30, the J gene TRBJ2-7, with 7 bases lining up with TRBD1. The CDR3 has 13 amino acids. J lost 5 bases, V lost 1 base, and 5 bases had no gene match. Germline V gene sequence: CDR1 GTSNPN, CDR2 SVGIG (reference sequence). CDR3 DNA sequence: TGTGCCTGGAGTGGGGACAGTTTTAACGAGCAGTACTTC. Residues: CAWSGDSFNEQYF.

The rearrangement links TRBV12-3 or TRBV12-4 to TRBJ2-7; D gene ambiguous. The CDR3 runs 13 residues. Between the trimmed V and J ends, which lost 3 bases and 3 bases, there was a span of 9 bases. The CDR3 protein is CASSLRPVYEQYF. The CDR3 DNA reads TGTGCCAGCAGTTTGAGGCCGGTCTACGAGCAGTACTTC.

The DNA for the CDR3 is TGTGCCAGCAGAAAGCTCGACAGGGGGCGCTCAGACTATGGCTACACCTTC. It encodes CASRKLDRGRSDYGYTF. The genes are TRBV27 and TRBJ1-2; 10 nucleotides line up with TRBD1. V lost 6 bases, J lost 3 bases, and 13 bases stayed unmatched. This CDR3 contains 17 residues. Germline CDR1 reads MNHEY; CDR2 reads SMNVEV (reference sequence).

The chain links TRBV12-3 or TRBV12-4 to TRBJ1-2; 7 nucleotides match TRBD1. CDR3 length equals 13 residues. With V trimmed by 7 bases and J by 7 bases, 9 bases remained unmatched. The chain's CDR3 is CASKTGIYSGYTF. The CDR3 nucleotides are TGTGCCAGCAAGACAGGGATTTATTCTGGCTACACCTTC.

This clone was counted a few times. The gene calls are TRBV29-1 and TRBJ2-3; TRBD2 aligns across 10 bases. Germline assignment: CDR1 SQVTM and CDR2 ANQGSEA. J lost 0 bases, V lost 4 bases, and 10 bases had no gene match. The CDR3 loop spans 17 amino acids. CDR3 nucleotide sequence: TGCAGCGTTGCTCTACTAGCGGGATCTACTAGCACAGATACGCAGTATTTT. As protein: CSVALLAGSTSTDTQYF.

V usage is TRBV28 and J usage is TRBJ2-3; 13 bases line up with TRBD2. V was pared by 6 bases and J by 1 base, with 7 bases of the junction left unmatched. The germline V gene has CDR1 MDHEN and CDR2 SYDVKM. CDR3 length: 17 residues. This CDR3 is CASSSIGTSGGTDTQYF. CDR3 sequence (DNA): TGTGCCAGCAGCTCTATCGGGACTAGCGGGGGCACAGATACGCAGTATTTT.